This T cell receptor beta chain originates from a study of T cells in Graves' hyperthyroidism and ophthalmopathy. Study results and limitations: The model forecast ophthalmopathy, anticipating it by a median around 6.4 months before onset.

Clinical symptoms, serum thyroxine, TRAb, thyroid ultrasound and orbital computed tomography informed diagnoses. This clonotype showed up just a few times. The antigen is unknown. Template material for amplifying TCR beta CDR3 regions consisted of RNA transcripts. The TCR CDR3 was amplified in a first-round RT-PCR using the HTBI primer set. MiXCR, run by TCRdb on the multiplex PCR reads, gives a single entry per CDR3 protein. The table records roughly 510,000 distinct CDR3 sequences, around 50% of them present only once. The receptor comes from an adult woman with Graves' disease, either hyperthyroidism or ophthalmopathy (not recorded which). The source material was peripheral blood or thyroid tissue (not recorded which).

The DNA for the CDR3 is TGTGCCAGCAGTTCAGCGACTCCCTATGGCTACACCTTC. It specifies CASSSATPYGYTF. The chain carries TRBV6-5 and TRBJ1-2, with unresolved D. Germline V gene data show CDR1 as MNHEY and CDR2 as SVGAGI. This CDR3 comprises 13 residues. Trimming shortened V by 4 bases and J by 4 bases, and 10 bases separated the two germline ends.